Shown below are 18 T cell receptor beta chains from a single sample sequenced in a study of PD-1 blockade in mismatch repair-deficient tumors. Only in-frame clones appear in the TCRdb table, and some are missing; sequencing was by immunoSEQ multiplex PCR. Of 80,000 to 100,000 clones detected, more than 65% appear once; the ten largest clones hold about 2.6%. The sequenced sample was peripheral blood, obtained 12 weeks after starting pembrolizumab. These receptors came from an adult with mismatch repair-deficient cancer.

The CDR3 DNA reads TGTGCCAGCAGCTCCAGGGTGAACGAGCAGTACTTC. It yields the protein CASSSRVNEQYF. This chain joins TRBV27 and TRBJ2-7; TRBD1 is a possible D gene (5 bases). The CDR3 has 12 amino acids. Germline V gene data show CDR1 as MNHEY and CDR2 as SMNVEV (reference sequence). Trimming pared 6 bases from V and 5 bases from J, leaving 11 bases between.

This chain links TRBV5-1 with TRBJ2-1; 14 bases match TRBD2. V lost 4 bases and J lost 7; bases outside the gene matches: 7. The V gene's germline CDR1 is SGHRS and CDR2 YFSETQ. This CDR3 spans 16 amino acids. As DNA, the CDR3 is TGCGCCAGCAGCCTTCGACTAGCGGGAGGGGTGAATGAGCAGTTCTTC. Translating gives CASSLRLAGGVNEQFF.

This clone appeared a few times. The chain combines TRBV29-1 with TRBJ1-4; D not resolved. V lost 7 bases and J 0 bases, leaving 9 bases between the germline ends. Germline V lookup: CDR1 SQVTM, CDR2 ANQGSEA. This CDR3 is built from 13 residues. CDR3 sequence: CSARAPTNEKLFF. DNA for the CDR3: TGCAGCGCTAGGGCACCAACTAATGAAAAACTGTTTTTT. The full variable domain, rest sourced from reference TRBV29-1 and TRBJ1-4, is SAVISQKPSRDICQRGTSLTIQCQVDSQVTMMFWYRQQPGQSLTLIATANQGSEATYESGFVIDKFPISRPNLTFSTLTVSNMSPEDSSIYLCSARAPTNEKLFFGSGTQLSVL.

J is TRBJ2-1 and V is TRBV7-9; perhaps TRBD1 as D (6 bases). Trimming removed 4 bases from V and 12 bases from J, with 13 bases in between. Germline assignment: CDR1 SEHNR and CDR2 FQNEAQ (reference sequence). The CDR3 contains 12 residues. Written as DNA, the CDR3 is TGTGCCAGCAGCTACATGCAGGGGTGGCAGTTCTTC. As protein: CASSYMQGWQFF.

This rearrangement joins TRBV19 to TRBJ2-3, with 9 bases that match TRBD1. The V and J ends lost 8 bases and 0 bases, in that order; junction bases with no gene match: 6. Germline V gene sequence: CDR1 LNHDA, CDR2 SQIVND (reference sequence). The CDR3 consists of 15 residues. CDR3 region: CASRRTGDSTDTQYF. DNA for the CDR3: TGTGCCAGTCGTAGGACAGGGGACAGCACAGATACGCAGTATTTT.

Only a few counts were recorded for this clone. The V and J genes are TRBV7-9 and TRBJ2-1; 8 positions match TRBD2. The germline V gene has CDR1 SEHNR and CDR2 FQNEAQ (reference sequence). The V gene end was trimmed by 3 bases and the J gene end by 0 bases; junction bases not matched to a gene: 13. The CDR3 contains 19 residues. The CDR3: CASSFLVLAEDSSYNEQFF. The CDR3 DNA is TGTGCCAGCAGCTTTCTAGTACTAGCGGAGGATAGCTCCTACAATGAGCAGTTCTTC.

This clone was counted between two and nine times. The gene calls are TRBV27 and TRBJ2-1, with D maybe TRBD2 (5 bases). CDR3 length: 16 amino acids. Trimming took off 3 bases at V and 2 bases at J, with 14 bases between the two ends. Germline V CDR1 and CDR2: MNHEY, SMNVEV (reference sequence). The CDR3, as DNA: TGTGCCAGCAGTTTTTTCCGGCGGGCGACCTACAATGAGCAGTTCTTC. Amino acids: CASSFFRRATYNEQFF.

The rearrangement uses TRBV29-1 and TRBJ2-3; 8 positions agree with TRBD2. Per the germline V gene, CDR1 is SQVTM and CDR2 is ANQGSEA. This CDR3 region has 15 residues. The J segment lost 0 bases and the V segment lost 4 bases, leaving 6 bases of the junction unmatched. The CDR3 loop is CSVGDKRESTDTQYF. The DNA for the CDR3 is TGCAGCGTTGGAGATAAGCGGGAGAGCACAGATACGCAGTATTTT.

The chain uses TRBV27 and TRBJ1-5, with 7 bases aligning to TRBD1. The J segment lost 7 bases and the V segment lost 5 bases, leaving 11 bases of the junction unmatched. This CDR3 spans 15 amino acids. CDR1 and CDR2 (germline): MNHEY, SMNVEV (reference sequence). This chain's CDR3 is CASSPDSQGKQPQHF. The CDR3 nucleotides are TGTGCCAGCAGTCCGGATTCACAGGGGAAACAGCCCCAGCATTTT.

This chain joins TRBV9 and TRBJ1-1; the match to TRBD1 covers 7 bases. The CDR3 totals 13 residues. Germline V gene sequence: CDR1 SGDLS, CDR2 YYNGEE. V dropped 4 bases and J dropped 2; count of bases not matched to a gene: 2. CDR3 DNA sequence: TGTGCCAGCAGCTACAGGGGCAACACTGAAGCTTTCTTT. This sequence encodes CASSYRGNTEAFF.

This sequence joins TRBV7-2 and TRBJ1-4; D remains unclear. The CDR3 sequence is 13 residues long. Trimming cost V 0 bases and J 7 bases, with 6 bases left between them. Germline loops: CDR1 SGHTA, CDR2 FQGNSA. The CDR3 region is CASSLAIREKLFF. CDR3 nucleotide sequence: TGTGCCAGCAGCTTAGCGATTCGTGAAAAACTGTTTTTT.

This chain connects TRBV11-3 to TRBJ1-1; possible D gene TRBD1, 5 bases. Germline-derived CDR1 and CDR2 are SGHNT and YENEEA. V lost 8 bases and J 6 bases, leaving 22 bases between the germline ends. The CDR3 runs to 15 residues. CDR3 amino acids: CASSLDGHVGSEAFF. CDR3 bases: TGTGCCAGCTCCCTCGACGGACACGTTGGATCTGAAGCTTTCTTT.

CDR3 region: CASSLEGGEQYF. CDR3 DNA: TGTGCCAGCAGCTTGGAGGGGGGCGAGCAGTACTTC. The rearrangement joins TRBV5-4 to TRBJ2-7; either TRBD1 or TRBD2 may fit D (6 bases each). CDR1 and CDR2 from the germline V gene are SGHNT and YYREEE (reference sequence). This CDR3 region has 12 residues. V was trimmed by 0 bases and J by 6 bases, leaving 7 bases between them.

The chain links TRBV18 to TRBJ2-1, with 9 bases aligning to TRBD2. V shed 2 bases, J shed 7 bases, and the junction held 9 bases outside the gene matches. CDR1 and CDR2 (germline): KGHSH, LQKENI. The CDR3 sequence is 16 residues long. The CDR3 region has the DNA TGTGCCAGCTCACCATTCAAGCGGGAGGTTATGAATGAGCAGTTCTTC. It specifies CASSPFKREVMNEQFF.

The chain is built from TRBV4-1 and TRBJ2-2; possible D gene TRBD1, 6 bases. The length of the CDR3 is 14 residues. V was trimmed by 3 bases and J by 5 bases, leaving 10 bases between them. The germline V gene encodes CDR1 MGHRA and CDR2 YSYEKL. The CDR3 reads CASSHAGQTGELFF. CDR3 DNA sequence: TGCGCCAGCAGCCACGCCGGACAGACCGGGGAGCTGTTTTTT.

V usage is TRBV5-1 and J usage is TRBJ2-3; no clear D. Trimming stripped 5 bases from V and 2 bases from J, with 9 bases between. Looked up from germline, CDR1 is SGHRS and CDR2 is YFSETQ. This CDR3 has 13 amino acids. CDR3 nucleotides: TGCGCCAGCAGTAGGCAGACCACAGATACGCAGTATTTT. Its protein product is CASSRQTTDTQYF.

The chain joins TRBV13 to TRBJ2-5; a possible D gene is TRBD2 (6 bases). Germline CDR1 reads PRHDT; CDR2 reads FYEKMQ (reference sequence). The V end lost 5 bases, the J end lost 6 bases, and 19 bases lay between the germline ends. The CDR3 has 15 residues. Here the CDR3 reads CASSPTRGVQQTQYF. The CDR3 nucleotides read TGTGCCAGCAGCCCGACTAGAGGGGTTCAACAGACCCAGTACTTC.

This chain joins TRBV6-5 and TRBJ1-1; no definite D call. The CDR3 runs to 14 residues. Germline loops: CDR1 MNHEY, CDR2 SVGAGI. The V gene lost 0 bases and the J gene lost 1 base, with 6 bases spanning the gap. The CDR3 sequence is CASSYSNANTEAFF. CDR3 nucleotides: TGTGCCAGCAGTTACTCGAATGCGAACACTGAAGCTTTCTTT.